A selection of T cell receptor beta chains follows, all from one sample in a study of a mutant IDH1 vaccine in newly diagnosed glioma. Antigen specificity for these receptors is unknown. Libraries were prepared by immunoSEQ multiplex PCR; TCRdb keeps only in-frame clonotypes and omits some of them. Among under 35,000 clones listed, about 70% were seen once. Sample: PBMCs, taken from a glioma patient whose treatment included an IDH1 peptide vaccine. The receptors were gathered from a man aged 50-59 years with glioma. The CDR3 runs from the conserved cysteine through the conserved F or W. The D gene is left open where the match is weak. Size values are once, few and many counts, or a class for expanded clones, and some rows have none.

v_call: TRBV9; d_call: .; j_call: TRBJ2-3; clone_size: .; cdr3_aa: CASSGGGTDTQYF; cdr3_nt: TGTGCCAGCAGCGGGGGGGGCACAGATACGCAGTATTTT
v_call: TRBV6-1; d_call: .; j_call: TRBJ1-4; clone_size: .; cdr3_aa: CASSEAPQADNEKLFF; cdr3_nt: TGTGCCAGCAGTGAAGCACCACAGGCTGATAATGAAAAACTGTTTTTT
v_call: TRBV11-2; d_call: .; j_call: TRBJ2-7; clone_size: .; cdr3_aa: CASSPWRTSYEQYF; cdr3_nt: TGTGCCAGCAGCCCCTGGCGGACCTCCTACGAGCAGTACTTC
v_call: TRBV14; d_call: .; j_call: TRBJ1-4; clone_size: .; cdr3_aa: CASSQGDWGFNEKLFF; cdr3_nt: TGTGCCAGCAGCCAAGGTGACTGGGGGTTTAATGAAAAACTGTTTTTT
v_call: TRBV21-1; d_call: .; j_call: TRBJ2-1; clone_size: once; cdr3_aa: CASSTGLAGYNEQFF; cdr3_nt: TGTGCCAGCAGCACGGGACTAGCGGGATACAATGAGCAGTTCTTC
v_call: TRBV4-1; d_call: .; j_call: TRBJ1-4; clone_size: .; cdr3_aa: CASSQLGGTVSEKLFF; cdr3_nt: TGCGCCAGCAGCCAACTTGGGGGTACAGTCAGTGAAAAACTGTTTTTT
v_call: TRBV29-1; d_call: .; j_call: TRBJ2-3; clone_size: .; cdr3_aa: CSVAESQGGTDTQYF; cdr3_nt: TGCAGCGTTGCCGAATCACAGGGCGGCACAGATACGCAGTATTTT
v_call: TRBV5-6; d_call: .; j_call: TRBJ2-2; clone_size: few; cdr3_aa: CASSLSAGELFF; cdr3_nt: TGTGCCAGCAGCTTGTCGGCCGGGGAGCTGTTTTTT
v_call: TRBV19; d_call: .; j_call: TRBJ1-4; clone_size: .; cdr3_aa: CASSPSGRTNEKLFF; cdr3_nt: TGTGCCAGTAGTCCCTCCGGCAGAACTAATGAAAAACTGTTTTTT
v_call: TRBV29-1; d_call: .; j_call: TRBJ1-5; clone_size: medium-sized; cdr3_aa: CSVDGGYNQPQHF; cdr3_nt: TGCAGCGTTGATGGGGGTTACAATCAGCCCCAGCATTTT
v_call: TRBV10-1; d_call: .; j_call: TRBJ1-5; clone_size: few; cdr3_aa: CASSVGGQPQHF; cdr3_nt: TGCGCCAGCAGTGTCGGGGGTCAGCCCCAGCATTTT
v_call: TRBV6-4; d_call: .; j_call: TRBJ1-6; clone_size: .; cdr3_aa: CASSDGGENSPLHF; cdr3_nt: TGTGCCAGCAGTGATGGGGGGGAGAATTCACCCCTCCACTTT
v_call: TRBV4-3; d_call: .; j_call: TRBJ2-7; clone_size: .; cdr3_aa: CASSQAVEYEQYF; cdr3_nt: TGCGCCAGCAGCCAAGCCGTCGAGTACGAGCAGTACTTC
v_call: TRBV5-6; d_call: .; j_call: TRBJ2-7; clone_size: .; cdr3_aa: CASSRGASREQYF; cdr3_nt: TGTGCCAGCAGCCGAGGAGCCTCGAGGGAGCAGTACTTC
v_call: TRBV5-1; d_call: TRBD1; j_call: TRBJ2-1; clone_size: once; cdr3_aa: CASSGTGSYNEQFF; cdr3_nt: TGCGCCAGCAGCGGGACAGGCTCCTACAATGAGCAGTTCTTC
v_call: TRBV4-2; d_call: .; j_call: TRBJ1-3; clone_size: .; cdr3_aa: CASSQVQTDSGNTIYF; cdr3_nt: TGTGCCAGCAGCCAAGTGCAGACCGACTCTGGAAACACCATATATTTT
v_call: TRBV28; d_call: .; j_call: TRBJ1-4; clone_size: .; cdr3_aa: CASSLDRGKLFF; cdr3_nt: TGTGCCAGCAGTTTAGATCGGGGGAAACTGTTTTTT
v_call: TRBV30; d_call: .; j_call: TRBJ1-4; clone_size: few; cdr3_aa: CAWSVGSAEKLFF; cdr3_nt: TGTGCCTGGAGTGTAGGGTCGGCTGAAAAACTGTTTTTT
v_call: TRBV29-1; d_call: .; j_call: TRBJ1-4; clone_size: few; cdr3_aa: CSVGGRGAQGEKLFF; cdr3_nt: TGCAGCGTAGGAGGGCGGGGGGCGCAGGGTGAAAAACTGTTTTTT
v_call: TRBV11-3; d_call: TRBD1; j_call: TRBJ2-7; clone_size: .; cdr3_aa: CASNPGTASYEQYF; cdr3_nt: TGTGCCAGCAACCCCGGGACAGCCTCCTACGAGCAGTACTTC
v_call: TRBV6-5; d_call: .; j_call: TRBJ1-4; clone_size: few; cdr3_aa: CASSYSGDGKLFF; cdr3_nt: TGTGCCAGCAGTTACTCGGGAGACGGAAAACTGTTTTTT
v_call: TRBV27; d_call: .; j_call: TRBJ1-2; clone_size: .; cdr3_aa: CASSYRKSGYGYTF; cdr3_nt: TGTGCCAGCAGTTATAGGAAATCGGGCTATGGCTACACCTTC
v_call: TRBV19; d_call: .; j_call: TRBJ1-5; clone_size: .; cdr3_aa: CASTGIGQPQHF; cdr3_nt: TGTGCCAGTACAGGGATTGGCCAGCCCCAGCATTTT
v_call: TRBV30; d_call: TRBD1; j_call: TRBJ1-2; clone_size: .; cdr3_aa: CAWTGGFYGYTF; cdr3_nt: TGTGCCTGGACAGGGGGCTTTTATGGCTACACCTTC
v_call: TRBV7-2; d_call: .; j_call: TRBJ1-3; clone_size: once; cdr3_aa: CASTSGAFSGNTIYF; cdr3_nt: TGTGCCAGCACCTCGGGAGCATTCTCTGGAAACACCATATATTTT
v_call: TRBV7-2; d_call: .; j_call: TRBJ2-1; clone_size: .; cdr3_aa: CASSSPTGGNNEQFF; cdr3_nt: TGTGCCAGCAGCTCGCCCACAGGCGGGAATAATGAGCAGTTCTTC
v_call: TRBV28; d_call: .; j_call: TRBJ2-3; clone_size: .; cdr3_aa: CASSLKGADTQYF; cdr3_nt: TGTGCCAGCAGTTTAAAGGGTGCGGATACGCAGTATTTT
v_call: TRBV6-1; d_call: .; j_call: TRBJ1-1; clone_size: .; cdr3_aa: CASSDGMNTEAFF; cdr3_nt: TGTGCCAGCAGTGATGGGATGAACACTGAAGCTTTCTTT
v_call: TRBV2; d_call: .; j_call: TRBJ2-2; clone_size: .; cdr3_aa: CASNFGGELFF; cdr3_nt: TGTGCCAGCAATTTCGGCGGGGAGCTGTTTTTT
v_call: TRBV5-1; d_call: .; j_call: TRBJ2-2; clone_size: .; cdr3_aa: CASSFRGLNTGELFF; cdr3_nt: TGCGCCAGCAGCTTCCGTGGGCTGAACACCGGGGAGCTGTTTTTT
v_call: TRBV2; d_call: .; j_call: TRBJ2-5; clone_size: .; cdr3_aa: CASMRDDETQYF; cdr3_nt: TGTGCCAGCATGCGGGATGACGAGACCCAGTACTTC
v_call: TRBV5-5; d_call: TRBD1; j_call: TRBJ2-7; clone_size: once; cdr3_aa: CASIGGHEQYF; cdr3_nt: TGTGCCAGCATAGGGGGCCACGAGCAGTACTTC
v_call: TRBV4-3; d_call: TRBD2; j_call: TRBJ2-7; clone_size: .; cdr3_aa: CASSQDPGTSSYEQYF; cdr3_nt: TGCGCCAGCAGCCAAGATCCCGGGACTAGCTCCTACGAGCAGTACTTC
v_call: TRBV12-1; d_call: .; j_call: TRBJ1-2; clone_size: .; cdr3_aa: CASSFGRDRAHYGYTF; cdr3_nt: TGTGCCAGCAGCTTTGGCCGGGACAGAGCCCACTATGGCTACACCTTC
v_call: TRBV13; d_call: .; j_call: TRBJ2-3; clone_size: .; cdr3_aa: CASSFGVGGDTQYF; cdr3_nt: TGTGCCAGCAGCTTCGGGGTAGGAGGAGATACGCAGTATTTT
v_call: TRBV2; d_call: .; j_call: TRBJ1-2; clone_size: .; cdr3_aa: CASSEVMGTSIRVGYTF; cdr3_nt: TGTGCCAGCAGTGAAGTGATGGGGACCTCTATTAGGGTTGGCTACACCTTC
v_call: TRBV19; d_call: .; j_call: TRBJ1-1; clone_size: .; cdr3_aa: CASSNGLNTEAFF; cdr3_nt: TGTGCCAGTAGTAACGGTTTGAACACTGAAGCTTTCTTT
v_call: TRBV6-5; d_call: .; j_call: TRBJ2-5; clone_size: .; cdr3_aa: CASSSKRSTWETQYF; cdr3_nt: TGTGCCAGCAGTAGTAAGCGCTCCACGTGGGAGACCCAGTACTTC
v_call: TRBV21-1; d_call: .; j_call: TRBJ1-5; clone_size: .; cdr3_aa: CASSWDRGLSQPQHF; cdr3_nt: TGTGCCAGCTCCTGGGACAGGGGGCTGTCTCAGCCCCAGCATTTT
v_call: TRBV7-2; d_call: TRBD2; j_call: TRBJ2-7; clone_size: .; cdr3_aa: CASSLGSSGGIYEQYF; cdr3_nt: TGTGCCAGCAGCTTAGGGTCTAGCGGGGGGATCTACGAGCAGTACTTC
v_call: TRBV30; d_call: TRBD2; j_call: TRBJ2-1; clone_size: once; cdr3_aa: CAWRGRDYYNEQFF; cdr3_nt: TGTGCCTGGAGGGGTCGGGACTACTACAATGAGCAGTTCTTC
v_call: TRBV4-1; d_call: .; j_call: TRBJ2-3; clone_size: .; cdr3_aa: CASRPRGFSTDTQYF; cdr3_nt: TGCGCCAGCAGACCTAGGGGGTTTAGCACAGATACGCAGTATTTT
v_call: TRBV30; d_call: .; j_call: TRBJ2-7; clone_size: .; cdr3_aa: CAWSRDIAYEQYF; cdr3_nt: TGTGCCTGGAGCCGGGACATCGCATACGAGCAGTACTTC
v_call: TRBV5-1; d_call: TRBD1; j_call: TRBJ2-3; clone_size: .; cdr3_aa: CASSPRGGQGTDTQYF; cdr3_nt: TGCGCCAGCAGCCCCCGAGGGGGACAGGGCACAGATACGCAGTATTTT
v_call: TRBV28; d_call: .; j_call: TRBJ2-4; clone_size: .; cdr3_aa: CASTPRVAKNIQYF; cdr3_nt: TGTGCCAGCACTCCAAGGGTGGCCAAAAACATTCAGTACTTC
v_call: TRBV7-2; d_call: TRBD1; j_call: TRBJ2-3; clone_size: .; cdr3_aa: CASSHLQGTDTQYF; cdr3_nt: TGTGCCAGCAGCCATTTACAGGGGACAGATACGCAGTATTTT
v_call: TRBV19; d_call: .; j_call: TRBJ1-2; clone_size: once; cdr3_aa: CASRNSPSYGYTF; cdr3_nt: TGTGCCAGTAGGAACTCCCCTAGCTATGGCTACACCTTC
v_call: TRBV4-2; d_call: TRBD1; j_call: TRBJ2-7; clone_size: .; cdr3_aa: CASSLTWGTGNYEQYF; cdr3_nt: TGTGCCAGCAGCCTCACTTGGGGGACAGGTAACTACGAGCAGTACTTC
v_call: TRBV18; d_call: .; j_call: TRBJ2-7; clone_size: .; cdr3_aa: CASSPPGTHEQYF; cdr3_nt: TGTGCCAGCTCACCACCGGGGACCCACGAGCAGTACTTC
v_call: TRBV2; d_call: .; j_call: TRBJ2-7; clone_size: .; cdr3_aa: CASSVQQTSSYEQYF; cdr3_nt: TGTGCCAGCAGTGTTCAGCAGACGAGCTCCTACGAGCAGTACTTC
v_call: TRBV30; d_call: TRBD2; j_call: TRBJ2-3; clone_size: .; cdr3_aa: CAWSVLADTQYF; cdr3_nt: TGTGCCTGGAGTGTACTAGCGGATACGCAGTATTTT
v_call: TRBV5-1; d_call: .; j_call: TRBJ2-7; clone_size: .; cdr3_aa: CASSLAGGYNEQYF; cdr3_nt: TGCGCCAGCAGCCTGGCGGGTGGTTACAACGAGCAGTACTTC
v_call: TRBV4-1; d_call: .; j_call: TRBJ1-5; clone_size: few; cdr3_aa: CASSQGSQPQHF; cdr3_nt: TGCGCCAGCAGCCAAGGGAGTCAGCCCCAGCATTTT
v_call: TRBV7-9; d_call: .; j_call: TRBJ1-2; clone_size: .; cdr3_aa: CASSATDRRGGYGYTF; cdr3_nt: TGTGCCAGCAGCGCGACCGACAGGCGGGGAGGTTATGGCTACACCTTC
v_call: TRBV23-1; d_call: .; j_call: TRBJ2-7; clone_size: .; cdr3_aa: CASSQPEDSGTSYEQYF; cdr3_nt: TGCGCCAGCAGTCAACCGGAGGACAGTGGTACCTCCTACGAGCAGTACTTC
v_call: TRBV7-9; d_call: TRBD1; j_call: TRBJ1-1; clone_size: .; cdr3_aa: CASTPGGEAFF; cdr3_nt: TGTGCCAGCACGCCAGGGGGAGAAGCTTTCTTT
v_call: TRBV6-5; d_call: .; j_call: TRBJ2-7; clone_size: .; cdr3_aa: CASSYGTIAPYEQYF; cdr3_nt: TGTGCCAGCAGTTACGGGACAATCGCCCCCTACGAGCAGTACTTC
v_call: TRBV4-1; d_call: .; j_call: TRBJ2-3; clone_size: .; cdr3_aa: CASSQDRGGGTDTQYF; cdr3_nt: TGCGCCAGCAGCCAAGATCGGGGTGGGGGCACAGATACGCAGTATTTT